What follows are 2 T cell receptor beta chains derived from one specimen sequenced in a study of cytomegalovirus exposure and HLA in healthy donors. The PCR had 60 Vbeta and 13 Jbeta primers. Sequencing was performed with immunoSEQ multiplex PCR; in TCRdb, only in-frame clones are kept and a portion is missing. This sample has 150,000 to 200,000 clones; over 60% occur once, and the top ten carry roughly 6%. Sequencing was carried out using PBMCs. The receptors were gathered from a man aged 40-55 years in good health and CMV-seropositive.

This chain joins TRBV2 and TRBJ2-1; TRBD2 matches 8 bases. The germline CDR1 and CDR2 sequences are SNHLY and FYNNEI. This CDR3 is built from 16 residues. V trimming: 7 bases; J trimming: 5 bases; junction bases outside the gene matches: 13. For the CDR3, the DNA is TGTGCCAGCAAGGGGGAGCGGGAGATAGCCCACAATGAGCAGTTCTTC. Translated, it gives CASKGEREIAHNEQFF.

The CDR3 protein is CASSIYGTGPGNTIYF. The DNA of the CDR3 is TGTGCCAGTAGTATCTATGGGACAGGGCCGGGAAACACCATATATTTT. The chain combines TRBV19 with TRBJ1-3; TRBD1 matches at 9 bases. Germline trimming cut 3 bases from V and 4 bases from J; bases unmatched to any gene: 7. The CDR3 is 16 amino acids. The germline V gene encodes CDR1 LNHDA and CDR2 SQIVND (reference sequence).